Listed here are 23 T cell receptor beta chains from one sample, sequenced in a study of shared T cell receptors in the human thymus. Repertoires were generated with immunoSEQ multiplex PCR, while TCRdb's copy carries only in-frame clones and drops some. The data hold 600,000 or so clones, with 70% to 90% observed a single time. Separately, the same data were catalogued under a study of human thymus T cells.

What was sequenced was thymocytes. These receptors all come from a boy under two years old with a congenital heart defect.

The rearrangement uses TRBV27 and TRBJ2-7; weak D call: TRBD2 (6 bases). Germline lookup yields CDR1 MNHEY and CDR2 SMNVEV (reference sequence). The CDR3 loop spans 14 amino acids. V gave up 6 bases and J gave up 0 bases, with 12 bases separating them. The CDR3 DNA follows: TGTGCCAGCAGAGTTCGGGAGAGCTCCTACGAGCAGTACTTC. This codes for CASRVRESSYEQYF.

The V call is TRBV5-1, the J call TRBJ1-3; 8 bases line up with TRBD1. V was pared by 4 bases and J by 3 bases, with 9 bases of the junction left unmatched. The CDR3 has 16 amino acids. Germline V gene lookup returns CDR1 SGHRS and CDR2 YFSETQ. This CDR3 reads CASSTGQGSNGNTIYF. The DNA for the CDR3 is TGCGCCAGCAGCACCGGACAGGGCTCAAATGGAAACACCATATATTTT.

This clone appeared once. This chain joins TRBV5-1 and TRBJ2-7; 10 bases line up with TRBD1. Germline CDR1 and CDR2: SGHRS and YFSETQ. After removal of 3 bases from V and 5 bases from J, the junction contained 5 bases not matched to a gene. CDR3 length: 14 amino acids. The CDR3 spells CASSSGTGADEQYF. The CDR3 region has the DNA TGCGCCAGCAGCTCCGGGACAGGGGCGGACGAGCAGTACTTC.

A single count supports this clone. The chain is built from TRBV5-6 and TRBJ1-2, with D perhaps matching TRBD1 (6 bases). Deletions cut 4 bases from V and 8 bases from J, with 15 bases between. Germline values: CDR1 SGHDT, CDR2 YYEEEE. The CDR3 is 13 amino acids. The CDR3 loop reads CASSQGQISGYTF. CDR3 DNA sequence: TGTGCCAGCAGCCAAGGACAGATTTCGGGCTACACCTTC.

The chain is built from TRBV29-1 and TRBJ2-7; 7 bases match TRBD2. Losses at the gene ends were 6 bases for V and 1 base for J; bases not matched to a gene: 6. Germline CDR1 reads SQVTM; CDR2 reads ANQGSEA. CDR3 length equals 13 residues. CDR3 sequence reads: CSVYGTTSYEQYF. CDR3 coding DNA: TGCAGCGTCTACGGGACTACATCCTACGAGCAGTACTTC.

This rearrangement joins TRBV29-1 to TRBJ1-3; the D gene is possibly TRBD1 (5 bases). Looked up from germline, CDR1 is SQVTM and CDR2 is ANQGSEA. V gave up 6 bases and J gave up 1 base, with 10 bases separating them. CDR3 length equals 13 residues. The CDR3 DNA reads as TGCAGCGTCGCCTACAGGTCTGGAAACACCATATATTTT. Residues: CSVAYRSGNTIYF.

This clone was seen only once. This chain connects TRBV4-3 to TRBJ1-2, with no clear D. The CDR3 is made up of 18 amino acids. The germline V and J ends were trimmed by 0 bases and 0 bases, with 17 bases remaining between them. Germline CDR1 LGHNA, CDR2 YSLEER. The CDR3 protein is CASSQERSPPETNYGYTF. In nucleotides, the CDR3 is TGCGCCAGCAGCCAAGAGAGATCCCCTCCCGAAACTAACTATGGCTACACCTTC.

This clone was seen only once. This rearrangement joins TRBV29-1 to TRBJ2-3, with 7 bases identical to TRBD2. Germline V gene sequence: CDR1 SQVTM, CDR2 ANQGSEA. The CDR3 has 16 amino acids. V shed 1 base, J shed 4 bases, and the junction held 11 bases outside the gene matches. CDR3 bases: TGCAGCGTTGAAGGTTATTTACCCGGGAGGCCAGATACGCAGTATTTT. Its translation is CSVEGYLPGRPDTQYF.

This rearrangement joins TRBV5-1 to TRBJ2-7, with D unresolved. There are 10 residues in the CDR3. Trimming cost V 6 bases and J 3 bases, with 4 bases left between them. Germline loops: CDR1 SGHRS, CDR2 YFSETQ. The CDR3 DNA sequence: TGCGCCAGCAACTGCTACGAGCAGTACTTC. Amino acids: CASNCYEQYF.

The chain carries TRBV4-1 and TRBJ2-7, with 8 positions matching TRBD1. Trimming at V came to 4 bases and at J to 3 bases, leaving 2 bases not matched to a gene. The V gene's germline CDR1 is MGHRA and CDR2 YSYEKL. The CDR3 has 13 residues. CDR3 protein: CASSRGTGYEQYF. DNA for the CDR3: TGCGCCAGCAGCCGGGGGACAGGCTACGAGCAGTACTTC.

In regard to this clone: One junction end does not reproduce the germline sequence, and a read error may be involved. V and J are TRBV19 and TRBJ1-2; the D gene is possibly TRBD1 (5 bases). The germline CDR1 and CDR2 sequences are LNHDA and SQIVND (reference sequence). This CDR3 comprises 12 residues. In nucleotides, the CDR3 is TGTGCCACCAGTAGGGCACAGGCGCCTAACCTCTTC. Residues: CATSRAQAPNLF.

The gene calls are TRBV14 and TRBJ2-4; maybe TRBD1 (5 bases). Germline-derived CDR1 and CDR2 are SGHDN and FVKESK. V lost 0 bases and J lost 3, with 21 bases in between. The CDR3 sequence is 19 residues long. CDR3 protein: CASSQDGRDVASFKNIQYF. In nucleotides, the CDR3 is TGTGCCAGCAGCCAAGATGGCAGGGATGTTGCATCGTTCAAAAACATTCAGTACTTC.

The V call is TRBV29-1, the J call TRBJ1-5, with 7 bases matching TRBD1. V trimming: 4 bases; J trimming: 1 base; junction bases outside the gene matches: 1. The CDR3 has 13 residues. In germline, CDR1 is SQVTM, CDR2 ANQGSEA. The CDR3 loop is CSVGQGSNQPQHF. CDR3 nucleotides: TGCAGCGTTGGACAGGGAAGCAATCAGCCCCAGCATTTT. Filled out from reference TRBV29-1 and TRBJ1-5, the complete variable domain reads SAVISQKPSRDICQRGTSLTIQCQVDSQVTMMFWYRQQPGQSLTLIATANQGSEATYESGFVIDKFPISRPNLTFSTLTVSNMSPEDSSIYLCSVGQGSNQPQHFGDGTRLSIL.

The chain is built from TRBV10-3 and TRBJ1-3; no definite D call. The germline V gene encodes CDR1 ENHRY and CDR2 SYGVKD. The germline V and J ends were trimmed by 4 bases and 2 bases, with 21 bases remaining between them. This CDR3 has 18 residues. CDR3 region: CAISGQPKMGWPGNTIYF. The CDR3, as DNA: TGTGCCATCAGTGGCCAACCCAAAATGGGCTGGCCTGGAAACACCATATATTTT.

With regard to this clone: Other DNA sequences in this sample translate to the same CDR3. The chain is built from TRBV19 and TRBJ2-5; TRBD1 matches at 7 bases. The CDR3 sequence is 14 residues long. From germline, CDR1 is LNHDA and CDR2 SQIVND (reference sequence). The junction had 4 bases not matched to a gene; V was cut back by 5 bases and J by 1 base. The CDR3 is CASSPRQGQETQYF. In nucleotides, the CDR3 is TGTGCCAGTAGTCCGCGACAGGGCCAAGAGACCCAGTACTTC.

The gene calls are TRBV7-9 and TRBJ2-3; the match to TRBD1 covers 12 bases. Germline values: CDR1 SEHNR, CDR2 FQNEAQ (reference sequence). The V gene end was trimmed by 5 bases and the J gene end by 5 bases; junction bases not matched to a gene: 8. This CDR3 contains 16 residues. CDR3 nucleotides: TGTGCCAGCAGCCCAGCCGGGACAGGGGGCTTAGATACGCAGTATTTT. It yields the protein CASSPAGTGGLDTQYF.

This chain links TRBV4-1 with TRBJ2-6; D remains ambiguous. Germline assignment: CDR1 MGHRA and CDR2 YSYEKL. The CDR3 loop spans 16 amino acids. The ends were cut back, 3 bases at V and 0 bases at J, with 9 bases in the middle. The CDR3 DNA follows: TGCGCCAGCAGCCACCCCTACCTCTCTGGGGCCAACGTCCTGACTTTC. Its translation: CASSHPYLSGANVLTF.

V usage is TRBV27 and J usage is TRBJ1-4, with D uncertain. Germline V gene sequence: CDR1 MNHEY, CDR2 SMNVEV (reference sequence). V lost 2 bases, J lost 10 bases, and 14 bases lay in between. The CDR3 extends over 14 amino acids. The CDR3 nucleotides read TGTGCCAGCAGTTTAGAACGGCTAGTGGGAAAACTGTTTTTT. Translation gives CASSLERLVGKLFF.

This clone was seen only once. The rearrangement uses TRBV28 and TRBJ1-6, with TRBD1 matching over 8 bases. Germline assignment: CDR1 MDHEN and CDR2 SYDVKM. Trimming cost V 3 bases and J 7 bases; bases outside gene matches: 17. The CDR3 runs to 19 residues. The CDR3 region is CASSFAGTGRPGMNSPLHF. CDR3 coding DNA: TGTGCCAGCAGTTTTGCCGGGACAGGACGCCCAGGGATGAATTCACCCCTCCACTTT.

The chain joins TRBV5-1 to TRBJ2-3, with 7 bases matching TRBD1. The CDR3 has 15 residues. V shed 0 bases, J shed 4 bases, and the junction held 5 bases outside the gene matches. Germline V gives CDR1 SGHRS, CDR2 YFSETQ. The CDR3 nucleotides are TGCGCCAGCAGCTTGGGCCGACAGGGTGCAGATACGCAGTATTTT. Residues: CASSLGRQGADTQYF.

The chain is built from TRBV28 and TRBJ2-3; 9 bases align to TRBD2. Germline-derived CDR1 and CDR2 are MDHEN and SYDVKM. This CDR3 is 14 amino acids long. Trimming removed 7 bases from V and 6 bases from J; junction bases left unmatched: 8. This CDR3 reads CASNFSGSADTQYF. For the CDR3, the DNA is TGTGCCAGCAACTTTAGCGGGAGCGCGGATACGCAGTATTTT.

The V and J genes are TRBV12-5 and TRBJ2-2; 8 bases map to TRBD1. V shed 4 bases, J shed 0 bases, and the junction held 7 bases outside the gene matches. The CDR3 runs 17 residues. The V gene's germline CDR1 is LGHNT and CDR2 FRNRAP. The CDR3 coding sequence is TGTGCTAGTGGTTATAATTCACAGGGGGCGAACACCGGGGAGCTGTTTTTT. Encoded protein: CASGYNSQGANTGELFF.

The V gene is TRBV15, the J gene TRBJ2-4, with TRBD1 identical over 7 bases. This CDR3 comprises 16 residues. The junction had 5 bases not matched to a gene; V was cut back by 2 bases and J by 1 base. Germline CDR1 LNHNV, CDR2 YYDKDF (reference sequence). The CDR3 DNA reads TGTGCCACCAGCAGACCGGACAGGAGGGCCAAAAACATTCAGTACTTC. Its translation is CATSRPDRRAKNIQYF.